This TCR beta chain appears in the sequencing data of a study of Graves' ophthalmopathy and Graves' hyperthyroidism. Study at large: No treatment had been given when peripheral blood was collected at initial diagnosis.

From germline, CDR1 is SQVTM and CDR2 ANQGSEA. J gave up 1 base and V 8 bases, and 4 bases lay outside the gene matches. CDR3 length equals 13 residues. Worth noting for this clonotype: Its matching antigen is unknown.

What supplied the PBMCs was roughly 11 ml of fresh peripheral blood. The study, taken as a whole, reports: Blood also carried most expanded thyroid clonotypes exceeding 0.001 frequency. Cross-validated, the 13-signature model showed 87.88%/81.08% sensitivity/specificity, and 80%/75% in the test set.

Amplified material comprised TCR beta CDR3 regions derived from RNA transcripts. Amplification began with first-round RT-PCR using HTBI primers, then second-round multiplex PCR was performed. Each CDR3 protein is one row after TCRdb ran MiXCR on the multiplex PCR reads. The sample holds approximately 700,000 distinct CDR3 sequences, just over 40% seen once. Material: peripheral blood. This receptor was identified in an adult man with Graves' ophthalmopathy. The rearrangement joins TRBV29-1 to TRBJ1-2, with 10 positions matching TRBD1. The CDR3 DNA reads TGCAGCTCAAGGACAGGGGGTAACTATGGCTACACCTTC. As protein: CSSRTGGNYGYTF.